This T cell receptor beta chain was recovered during a study of TIL therapy for anti-PD-1-resistant metastatic lung cancer. Background on the study: Median patient age was approximately 59, ranging about 35-80 years. Half of patients were current or former smokers.

The CDR3 runs 16 residues. Germline CDR1 and CDR2: KGHSH and LQKENI. The V end lost 5 bases, the J end lost 1 base, and 18 bases lay between the germline ends. The time point is: pre-treatment sample, taken before nivolumab and TIL therapy. Stage 4 NSCLC adults joined between late 2017 and January 2020. This was the immunoSEQ v3 assay. Libraries were sequenced to some 2 million read pairs (survey) or 5-6 million (deep). TCRdb's table, derived via immunoSEQ multiplex PCR, lists solely in-frame clones and lacks some. The sample lists about 44,000 clones, around three quarters occurring once. The sample consisted of blood, taken at baseline. The V call is TRBV18, the J call TRBJ2-7; possible D gene TRBD1, 6 bases. The origin of this receptor is a man in his 70s with non-small cell lung cancer. Here the CDR3 DNA reads TGTGCCAGCTCATTTTGGACAGCCCACGAGTCCTACGAGCAGTACTTC. Translation gives CASSFWTAHESYEQYF.